This T cell receptor beta chain was recorded in a study of T-cell memory formation after mild COVID-19. Study-wide findings and caveats: The finding that pre-infection memory included some responding clones suggested that cross-reactive memory joined.

Germline assignment: CDR1 MNHNY and CDR2 SVGAGI (reference sequence). There are 13 residues in the CDR3. TCR alpha and TCR beta cDNA libraries carrying sample barcodes and UMIs were produced by 5'RACE using constant-segment primers. TCRdb recomputed calls from the 5' RACE reads with MiXCR, one row per CDR3 protein. The sample shows 350,000 to 500,000 distinct CDR3 sequences, about 25% of them seen only once. This clonotype was counted between two and nine times. Its specificity is not known. The sequence was obtained from an adult woman who had mild COVID-19 (a few samples of this study predate the infection). Cell type and time point are not known. Sample: PBMCs or a T cell subset sorted from them (not recorded which). The V and J genes are TRBV6-6 and TRBJ2-1, with D perhaps assigned TRBD1 or TRBD2 (6 bases each). The DNA for the CDR3 is TGTGGCGGGATACAGGGTTTCTACAATGAGCAGTTCTTC. This gives the protein CGGIQGFYNEQFF.